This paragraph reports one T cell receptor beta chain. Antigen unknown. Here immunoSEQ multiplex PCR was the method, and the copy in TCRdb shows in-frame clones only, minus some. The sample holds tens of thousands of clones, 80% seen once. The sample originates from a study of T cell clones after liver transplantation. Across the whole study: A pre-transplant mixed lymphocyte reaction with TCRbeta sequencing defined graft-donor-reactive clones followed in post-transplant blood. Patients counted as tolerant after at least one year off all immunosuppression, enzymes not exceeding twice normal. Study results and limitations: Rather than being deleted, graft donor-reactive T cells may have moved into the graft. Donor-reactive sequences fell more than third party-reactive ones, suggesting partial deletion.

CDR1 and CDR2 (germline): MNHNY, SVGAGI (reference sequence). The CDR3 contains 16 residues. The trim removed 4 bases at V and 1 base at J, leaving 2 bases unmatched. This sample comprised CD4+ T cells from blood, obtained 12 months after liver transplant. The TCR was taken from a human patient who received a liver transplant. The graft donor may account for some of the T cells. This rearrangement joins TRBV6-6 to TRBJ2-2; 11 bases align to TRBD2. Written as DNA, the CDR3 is TGTGCCAGCAGTTCCGGGACTAGCGGGAACACCGGGGAGCTGTTTTTT. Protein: CASSSGTSGNTGELFF.